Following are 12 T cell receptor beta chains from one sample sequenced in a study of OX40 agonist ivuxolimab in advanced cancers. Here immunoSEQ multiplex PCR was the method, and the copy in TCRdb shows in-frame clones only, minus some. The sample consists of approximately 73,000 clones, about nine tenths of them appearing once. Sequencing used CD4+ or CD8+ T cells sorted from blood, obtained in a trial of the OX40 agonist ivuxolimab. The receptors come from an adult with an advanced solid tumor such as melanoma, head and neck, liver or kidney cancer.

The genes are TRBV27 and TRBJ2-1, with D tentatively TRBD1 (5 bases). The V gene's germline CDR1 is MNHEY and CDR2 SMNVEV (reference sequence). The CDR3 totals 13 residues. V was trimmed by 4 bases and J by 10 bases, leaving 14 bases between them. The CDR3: CASSSRRAGEQFF. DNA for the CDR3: TGTGCCAGCAGTTCCCGACGGGCAGGGGAGCAGTTCTTC.

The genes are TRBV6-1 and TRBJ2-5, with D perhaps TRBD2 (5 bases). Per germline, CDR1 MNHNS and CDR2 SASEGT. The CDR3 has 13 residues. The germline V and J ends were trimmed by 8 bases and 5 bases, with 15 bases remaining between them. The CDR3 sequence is CASLIRGGETQYF. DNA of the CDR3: TGTGCCAGCCTTATACGGGGTGGGGAGACCCAGTACTTC.

The CDR3 nucleotides are TGTGCCAGCAGTTTAAGAGGACCGGGGGCCCAGTACTTC. It is translated as CASSLRGPGAQYF. V and J are TRBV27 and TRBJ2-5, with D perhaps TRBD2 (6 bases). Germline V gene lookup returns CDR1 MNHEY and CDR2 SMNVEV (reference sequence). CDR3 length: 13 residues. Deletions cut 2 bases from V and 9 bases from J, with 13 bases between.

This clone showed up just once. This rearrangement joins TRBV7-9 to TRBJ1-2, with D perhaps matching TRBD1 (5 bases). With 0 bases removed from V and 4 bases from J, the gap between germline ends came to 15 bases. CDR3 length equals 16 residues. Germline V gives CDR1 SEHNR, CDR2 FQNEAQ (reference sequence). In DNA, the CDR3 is TGTGCCAGCAGCTTAGCGAGTAGGGGCGGGCTCTATGGCTACACCTTC. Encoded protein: CASSLASRGGLYGYTF.

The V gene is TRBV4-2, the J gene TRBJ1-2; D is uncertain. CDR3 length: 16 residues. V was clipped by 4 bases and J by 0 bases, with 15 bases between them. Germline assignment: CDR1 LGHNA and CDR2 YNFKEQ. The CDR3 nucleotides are TGTGCCAGCAGCCTAACGGGCAGGCAAGCTAACTATGGCTACACCTTC. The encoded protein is CASSLTGRQANYGYTF.

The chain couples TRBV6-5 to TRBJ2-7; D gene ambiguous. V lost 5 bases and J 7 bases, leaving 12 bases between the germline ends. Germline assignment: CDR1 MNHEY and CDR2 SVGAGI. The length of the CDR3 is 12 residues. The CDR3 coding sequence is TGTGCCAGCAGTGTGTGGGTATGGGAGCAGTACTTC. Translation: CASSVWVWEQYF.

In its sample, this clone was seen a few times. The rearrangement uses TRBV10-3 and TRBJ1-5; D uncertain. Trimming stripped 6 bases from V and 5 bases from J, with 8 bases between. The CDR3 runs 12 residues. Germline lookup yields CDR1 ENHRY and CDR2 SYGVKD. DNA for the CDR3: TGTGCCATCAGCGAGCCCGATCAGCCCCAGCATTTT. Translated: CAISEPDQPQHF.

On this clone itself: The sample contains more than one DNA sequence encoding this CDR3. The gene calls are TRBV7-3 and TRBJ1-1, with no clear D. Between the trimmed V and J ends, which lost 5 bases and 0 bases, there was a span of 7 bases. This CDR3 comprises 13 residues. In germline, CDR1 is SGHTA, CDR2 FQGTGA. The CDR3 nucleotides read TGTGCCAGCAGCCTTTGGATGAACACTGAAGCTTTCTTT. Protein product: CASSLWMNTEAFF.

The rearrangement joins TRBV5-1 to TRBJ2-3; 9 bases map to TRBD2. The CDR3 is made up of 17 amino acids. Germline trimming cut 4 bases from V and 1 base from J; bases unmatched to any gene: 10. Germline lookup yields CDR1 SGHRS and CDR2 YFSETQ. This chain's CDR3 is CASSPEGRGGGTDTQYF. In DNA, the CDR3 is TGCGCCAGCAGCCCCGAGGGGCGGGGGGGTGGCACAGATACGCAGTATTTT. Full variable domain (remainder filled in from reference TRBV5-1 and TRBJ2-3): KAGVTQTPRYLIKTRGQQVTLSCSPISGHRSVSWYQQTPGQGLQFLFEYFSETQRNKGNFPGRFSGRQFSNSRSEMNVSTLELGDSALYLCASSPEGRGGGTDTQYFGPGTRLTVL.

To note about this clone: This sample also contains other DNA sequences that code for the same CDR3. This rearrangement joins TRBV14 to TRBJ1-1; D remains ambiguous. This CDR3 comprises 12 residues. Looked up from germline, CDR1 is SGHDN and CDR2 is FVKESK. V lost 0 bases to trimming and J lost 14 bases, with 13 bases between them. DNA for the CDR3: TGTGCCAGCAGCCAAGATGAGGATGGAGCGTTCTTT. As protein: CASSQDEDGAFF. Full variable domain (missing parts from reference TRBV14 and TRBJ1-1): EAGVTQFPSHSVIEKGQTVTLRCDPISGHDNLYWYRRVMGKEIKFLLHFVKESKQDESGMPNNRFLAERTGGTYSTLKVQPAELEDSGVYFCASSQDEDGAFFGQGTRLTVV.

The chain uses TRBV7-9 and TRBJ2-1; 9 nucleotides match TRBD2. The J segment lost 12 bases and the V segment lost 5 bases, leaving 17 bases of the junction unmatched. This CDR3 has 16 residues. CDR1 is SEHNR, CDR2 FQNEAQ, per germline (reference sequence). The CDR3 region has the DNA TGTGCCAGCAGCCCCCCGTCGCTGGAGCGGGGGGAGAGGCAGTTCTTC. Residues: CASSPPSLERGERQFF.

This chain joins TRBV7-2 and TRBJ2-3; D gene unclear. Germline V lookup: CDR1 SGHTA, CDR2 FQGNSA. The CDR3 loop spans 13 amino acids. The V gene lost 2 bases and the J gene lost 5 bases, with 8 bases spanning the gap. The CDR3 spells CASSLTVRDTQYF. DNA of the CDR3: TGTGCCAGCAGCTTAACGGTGCGAGATACGCAGTATTTT.